This T cell receptor beta chain was sequenced for a study of T cell repertoires in cytomegalovirus infection. About the study: Epitope selection comprised recently identified HLA-C-restricted CMV epitopes and well-studied HLA-B-restricted CMV epitopes. Matching HLA type and CMV infection were both indicated by public TCR beta signatures.

TCRdb ran MiXCR on the reads and lists one entry per CDR3 protein. The sample has roughly 990,000 distinct CDR3 sequences; 30% to 40% are singletons. This clonotype was observed many times. Its antigen is undetermined. The CDR3 spans 14 residues. The J segment lost 8 bases and the V segment lost 5 bases, leaving 6 bases of the junction unmatched. Germline values: CDR1 SGHAT, CDR2 FQNNGV. The sequence was collected from a human donor in good health (CMV status not recorded). Some clones in this sample may be carry-over from other donors' samples. The genes are TRBV11-2 and TRBJ1-2; 12 bases fit TRBD1. The sample consisted of cultured CD8+ T cells from PBMCs, taken from culture after CMV antigen stimulation. CDR3 nucleotide sequence: TGTGCCAGCAGCCTGGGACAGGGGGCATCGGGCTACACCTTC. This codes for CASSLGQGASGYTF.